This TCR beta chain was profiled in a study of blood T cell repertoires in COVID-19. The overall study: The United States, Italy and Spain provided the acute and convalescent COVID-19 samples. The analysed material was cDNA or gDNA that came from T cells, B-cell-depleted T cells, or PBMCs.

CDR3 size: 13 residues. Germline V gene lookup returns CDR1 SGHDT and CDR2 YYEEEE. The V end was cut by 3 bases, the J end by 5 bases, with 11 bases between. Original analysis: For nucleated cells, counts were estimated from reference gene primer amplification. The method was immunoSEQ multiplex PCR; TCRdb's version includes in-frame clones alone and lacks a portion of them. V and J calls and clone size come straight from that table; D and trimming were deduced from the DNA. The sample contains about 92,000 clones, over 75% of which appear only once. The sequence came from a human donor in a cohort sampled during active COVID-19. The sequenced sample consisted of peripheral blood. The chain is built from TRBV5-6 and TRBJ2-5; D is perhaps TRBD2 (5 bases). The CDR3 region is CASSSSPGETQYF. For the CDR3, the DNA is TGTGCCAGCAGCTCTTCCCCGGGGGAGACCCAGTACTTC.